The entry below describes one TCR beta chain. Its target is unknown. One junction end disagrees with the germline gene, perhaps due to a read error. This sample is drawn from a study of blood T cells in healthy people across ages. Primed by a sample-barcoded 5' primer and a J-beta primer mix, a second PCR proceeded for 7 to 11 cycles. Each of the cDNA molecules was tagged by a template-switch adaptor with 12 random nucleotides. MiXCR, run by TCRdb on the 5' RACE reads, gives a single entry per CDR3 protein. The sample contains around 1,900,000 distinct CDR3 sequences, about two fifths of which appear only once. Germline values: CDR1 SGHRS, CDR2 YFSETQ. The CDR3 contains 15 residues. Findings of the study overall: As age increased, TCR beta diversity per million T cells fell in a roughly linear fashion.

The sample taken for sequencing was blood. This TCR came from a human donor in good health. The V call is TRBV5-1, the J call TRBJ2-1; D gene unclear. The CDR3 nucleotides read TGCGTCAGCAGCGCCCAGGACGCCTCCTACAATGAGCAGTTCTTC. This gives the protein CVSSAQDASYNEQFF.